This record covers a single T cell receptor (beta chain). The study ran its PCR with 60 Vbeta and 13 Jbeta primers. TCRdb keeps only in-frame clones here, not all; method: immunoSEQ multiplex PCR. Altogether approximately 170,000 clones are present, around two thirds being singletons, with the ten largest covering just under 3%. This entry is derived from a study of cytomegalovirus exposure and HLA in healthy donors. CDR1 and CDR2 from the germline V gene are MNHEY and SMNVEV (reference sequence). This CDR3 is built from 14 residues. The source of this sequence is a man aged 35-49 years in good health and CMV-seronegative. This rearrangement joins TRBV27 to TRBJ2-5; D perhaps matches TRBD1 (6 bases). The J call is doubtful: the DNA matches TRBJ2-7 better. Sample: PBMCs. CDR3 amino acids: CASSLGAGAYEQYF. CDR3 DNA sequence: TGTGCCAGCAGTTTGGGGGCCGGAGCCTACGAGCAGTACTTC.